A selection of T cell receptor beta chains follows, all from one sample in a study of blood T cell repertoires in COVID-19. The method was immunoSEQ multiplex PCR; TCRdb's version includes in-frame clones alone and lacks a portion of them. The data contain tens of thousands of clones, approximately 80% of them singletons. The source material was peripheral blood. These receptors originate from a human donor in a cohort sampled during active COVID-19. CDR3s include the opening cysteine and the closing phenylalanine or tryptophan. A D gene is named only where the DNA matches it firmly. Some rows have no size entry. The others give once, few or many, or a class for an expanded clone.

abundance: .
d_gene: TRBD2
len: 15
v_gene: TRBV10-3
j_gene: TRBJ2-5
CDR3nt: TGTGCCATCAGTGACGGAGCGGGAGGGCTTGAGACCCAGTACTTC
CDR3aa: CAISDGAGGLETQYF

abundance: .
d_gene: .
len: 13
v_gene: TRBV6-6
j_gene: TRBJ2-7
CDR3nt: TGTGCCAGCAGTTACGCGAGAAACTACGAGCAGTACTTC
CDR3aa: CASSYARNYEQYF

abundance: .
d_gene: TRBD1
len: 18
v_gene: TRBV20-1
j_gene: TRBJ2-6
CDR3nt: TGCAGTGCTAGTAGTTTGTGGGACAGGGAATCCGGGGCCAACGTCCTGACTTTC
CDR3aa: CSASSLWDRESGANVLTF

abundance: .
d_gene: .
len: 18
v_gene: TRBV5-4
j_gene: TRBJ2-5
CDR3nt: TGTGCCAGCAGCTTGCGTGGGTATGAGGGTTTCGTCTTGGAGACCCAGTACTTC
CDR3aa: CASSLRGYEGFVLETQYF

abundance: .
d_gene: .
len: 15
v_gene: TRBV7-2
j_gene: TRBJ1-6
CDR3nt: TGTGCCAGCAGCATACGCGGACACTATAATTCACCCCTCCACTTT
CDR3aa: CASSIRGHYNSPLHF

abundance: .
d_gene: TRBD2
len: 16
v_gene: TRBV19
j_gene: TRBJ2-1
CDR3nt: TGTGCCAGTAGTATAAGGTCGAGCGGGGGGGCCACACGTCAGTTCTTC
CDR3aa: CASSIRSSGGATRQFF

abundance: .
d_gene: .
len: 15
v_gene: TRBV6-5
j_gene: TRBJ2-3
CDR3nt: TGTGCCAGCAGTTTTTCCGGTGTTTCGGGAGATACGCAGTATTTT
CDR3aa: CASSFSGVSGDTQYF

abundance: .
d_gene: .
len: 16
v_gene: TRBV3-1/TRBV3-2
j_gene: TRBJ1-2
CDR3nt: TGTGCCAGCAGCCAGATCGGGGGACGTGGGAAGAATGGCTACACCTTC
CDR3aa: CASSQIGGRGKNGYTF

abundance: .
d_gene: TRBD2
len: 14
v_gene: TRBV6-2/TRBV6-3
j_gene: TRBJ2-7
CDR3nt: TGTGCCAGCAGTTTACGGGAGGGCTCCTACGAGCAGTACTTC
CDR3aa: CASSLREGSYEQYF

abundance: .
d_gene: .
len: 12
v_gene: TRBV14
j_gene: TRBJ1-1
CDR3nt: TGTGCCAGCAGCCAAGTGGGGCGGTCAGCTTTCTTT
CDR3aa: CASSQVGRSAFF

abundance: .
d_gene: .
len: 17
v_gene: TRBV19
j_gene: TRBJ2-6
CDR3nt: TGTGCCAGTAGTATACGGGGGGCGCTTTCTGGGGCCAACGTCCTGACTTTC
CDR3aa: CASSIRGALSGANVLTF

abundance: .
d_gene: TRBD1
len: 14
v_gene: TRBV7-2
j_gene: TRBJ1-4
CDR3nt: TGTGCCAGCAGCCGGGACAGGGCCGAGGAAAAACTGTTTTTT
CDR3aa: CASSRDRAEEKLFF

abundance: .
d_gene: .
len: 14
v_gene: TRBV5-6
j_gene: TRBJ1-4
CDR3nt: TGTGCCAGCAGCTTGCCCGGGTCTAATGAAAAACTGTTTTTT
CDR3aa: CASSLPGSNEKLFF

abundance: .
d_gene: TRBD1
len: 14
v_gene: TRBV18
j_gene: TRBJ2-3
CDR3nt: TGTGCCAGCTCGGCAACAGGGGACACAGATACGCAGTATTTT
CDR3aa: CASSATGDTDTQYF

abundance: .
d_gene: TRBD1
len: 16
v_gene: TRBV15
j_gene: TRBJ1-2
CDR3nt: TGTGCCACCAGCCCCCCCGGAACAGGGGGCATCTATGGCTACACCTTC
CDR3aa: CATSPPGTGGIYGYTF

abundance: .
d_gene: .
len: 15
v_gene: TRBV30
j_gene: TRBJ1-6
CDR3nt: TGTGCCTGGGCCGGGACATCAGAGGGTGCTTCACCCCTCCACTTT
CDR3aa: CAWAGTSEGASPLHF

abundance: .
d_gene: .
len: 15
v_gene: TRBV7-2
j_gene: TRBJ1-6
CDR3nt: TGTGCCAGCAGCTTAGAGGGGTTCTATAATTCACCCCTCCACTTT
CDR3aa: CASSLEGFYNSPLHF

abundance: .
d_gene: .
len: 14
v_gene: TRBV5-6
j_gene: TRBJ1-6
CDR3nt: TGTGCCAGCGGAGGGGTTCTCTATAATTCACCCCTCCACTTT
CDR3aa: CASGGVLYNSPLHF

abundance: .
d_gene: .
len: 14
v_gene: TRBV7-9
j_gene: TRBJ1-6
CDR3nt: TGTGCCAGCAGCTTAGAAGTCAGTCATTCACCCCTCCACTTT
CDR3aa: CASSLEVSHSPLHF

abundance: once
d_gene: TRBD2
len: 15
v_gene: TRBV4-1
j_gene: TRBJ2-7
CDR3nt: TGCGCCAGCAGCCAAGTGCCGGGGGGGATATACGAGCAGTACTTC
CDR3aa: CASSQVPGGIYEQYF

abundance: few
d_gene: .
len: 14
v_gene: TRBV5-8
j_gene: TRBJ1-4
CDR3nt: TGTGCCAGCAGCTTGGGGAGACAGAATGAAAAACTGTTTTTT
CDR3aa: CASSLGRQNEKLFF

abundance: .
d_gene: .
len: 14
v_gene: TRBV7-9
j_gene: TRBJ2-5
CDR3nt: TGTGCCAGCAGCTTAGTTGGGGGCGCGGAGACCCAGTACTTC
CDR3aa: CASSLVGGAETQYF

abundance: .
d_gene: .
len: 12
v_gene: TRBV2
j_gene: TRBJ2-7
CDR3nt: TGTGCCAGCAGCGAAGCCGGGACATGGCAGTACTTC
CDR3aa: CASSEAGTWQYF

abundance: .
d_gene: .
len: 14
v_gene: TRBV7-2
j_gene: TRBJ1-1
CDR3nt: TGTGCCAGCAGCTTAGCGATGAGGCGAACTGAAGCTTTCTTT
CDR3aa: CASSLAMRRTEAFF

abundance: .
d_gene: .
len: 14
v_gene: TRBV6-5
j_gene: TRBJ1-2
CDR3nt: TGTGCCAGCAGTTACGCCCGACAGGACTATGGCTACACCTTC
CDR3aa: CASSYARQDYGYTF

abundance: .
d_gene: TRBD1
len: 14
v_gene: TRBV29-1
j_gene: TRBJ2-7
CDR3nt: TGCAGCGCCGTCCCCAGGGACAGGGTCCACGAGCAGTACTTC
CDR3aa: CSAVPRDRVHEQYF

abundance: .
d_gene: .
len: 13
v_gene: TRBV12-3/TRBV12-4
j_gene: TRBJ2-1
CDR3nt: TGTGCCAGCACACAAACCTCCGAGGCGGCGCAGTTCTTC
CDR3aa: CASTQTSEAAQFF

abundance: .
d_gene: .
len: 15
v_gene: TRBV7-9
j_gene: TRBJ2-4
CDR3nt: TGTGCCAGCAGCTTAGGGCAGGGCGCCAAAAACATTCAGTACTTC
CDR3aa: CASSLGQGAKNIQYF

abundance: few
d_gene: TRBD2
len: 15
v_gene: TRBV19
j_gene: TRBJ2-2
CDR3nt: TGTGCCAGTAGTATAGGACTAGCGGGAGAAGGGGAGCTGTTTTTT
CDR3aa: CASSIGLAGEGELFF

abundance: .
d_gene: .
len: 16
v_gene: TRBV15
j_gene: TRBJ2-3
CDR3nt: TGTGCCACCAGCAAAAGTGGGGCGGCCAACACAGATACGCAGTATTTT
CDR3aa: CATSKSGAANTDTQYF

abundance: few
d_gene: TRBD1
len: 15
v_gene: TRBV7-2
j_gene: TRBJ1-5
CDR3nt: TGTGCCAGCAGCATCCAAAAGGGGGCCAATCAGCCCCAGCATTTT
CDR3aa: CASSIQKGANQPQHF

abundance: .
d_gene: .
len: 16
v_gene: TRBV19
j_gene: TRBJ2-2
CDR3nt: TGTGCCAGTAGTCCCCCCGGGACTGGGAACACCGGGGAGCTGTTTTTT
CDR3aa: CASSPPGTGNTGELFF

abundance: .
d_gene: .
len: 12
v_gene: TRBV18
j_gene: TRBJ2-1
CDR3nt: TGTGCCAGCTCACCTCGAGACAATGAGCAGTTCTTC
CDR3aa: CASSPRDNEQFF

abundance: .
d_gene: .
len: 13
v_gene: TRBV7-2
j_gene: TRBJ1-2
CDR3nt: TGTGCCAGCAGCTTGACAGATAACTATGGCTACACCTTC
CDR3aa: CASSLTDNYGYTF

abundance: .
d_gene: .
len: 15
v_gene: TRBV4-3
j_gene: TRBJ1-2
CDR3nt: TGCGCCAGCAGCCAAGAGGTACAGTGGGTCTATGGCTACACCTTC
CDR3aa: CASSQEVQWVYGYTF

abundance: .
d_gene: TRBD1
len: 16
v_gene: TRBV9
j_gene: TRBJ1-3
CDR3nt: TGTGCCAGCAGCGTCTCAGGGGGAAACTCTGGAAACACCATATATTTT
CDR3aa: CASSVSGGNSGNTIYF

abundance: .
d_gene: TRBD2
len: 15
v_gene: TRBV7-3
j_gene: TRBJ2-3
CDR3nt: TGTGCCAGCAGCTCTAGCGGGGTTGGCACAGATACGCAGTATTTT
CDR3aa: CASSSSGVGTDTQYF

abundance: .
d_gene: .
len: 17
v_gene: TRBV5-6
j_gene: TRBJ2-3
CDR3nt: TGTGCCAGCATCCTAAGTGGTCGGGGTCCTAGCACAGATACGCAGTATTTT
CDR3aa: CASILSGRGPSTDTQYF

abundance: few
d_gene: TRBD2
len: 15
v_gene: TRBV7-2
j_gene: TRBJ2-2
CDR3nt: TGTGCCAGCAGCCCCACTAGCGGGAGTACCGGGGAGCTGTTTTTT
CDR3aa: CASSPTSGSTGELFF

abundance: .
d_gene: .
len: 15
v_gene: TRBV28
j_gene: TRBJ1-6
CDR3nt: TGTGCCAGCAGTTTGTTCGGGGGGAGGATATCACCCCTCCACTTT
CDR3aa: CASSLFGGRISPLHF

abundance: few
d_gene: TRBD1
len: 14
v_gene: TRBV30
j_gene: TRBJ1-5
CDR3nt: TGTGCCTTCACCGGACAGGGAGGCAATCAGCCCCAGCATTTT
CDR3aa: CAFTGQGGNQPQHF

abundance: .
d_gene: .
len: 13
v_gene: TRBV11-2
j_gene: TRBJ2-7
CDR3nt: TGTGCCAGCAGACTCCACCGCAATTACGAGCAGTACTTC
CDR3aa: CASRLHRNYEQYF

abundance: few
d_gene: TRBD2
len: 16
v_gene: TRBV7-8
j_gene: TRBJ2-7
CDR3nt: TGTGCCAGCAGCCCCCGACTAGCGGGGGGGAACTACGAGCAGTACTTC
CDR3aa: CASSPRLAGGNYEQYF

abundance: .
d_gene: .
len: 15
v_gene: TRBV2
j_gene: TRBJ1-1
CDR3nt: TGTGCCAGCTGCCAAGGTGACAGGAGGAACACTGAAGCTTTCTTT
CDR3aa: CASCQGDRRNTEAFF

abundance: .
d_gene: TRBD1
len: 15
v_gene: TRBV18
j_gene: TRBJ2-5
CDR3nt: TGTGCCAGCTCACCACCGAGAGGGGGCGGGGAGACCCAGTACTTC
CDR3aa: CASSPPRGGGETQYF

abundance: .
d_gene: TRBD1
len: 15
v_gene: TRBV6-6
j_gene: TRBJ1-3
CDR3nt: TGTGCCAGCAGACATACAGGGGTCTCTGGAAACACCATATATTTT
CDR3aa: CASRHTGVSGNTIYF

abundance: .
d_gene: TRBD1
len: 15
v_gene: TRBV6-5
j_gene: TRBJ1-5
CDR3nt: TGTGCCAGCAGTAATGACAGGGTTTCGCGGCAGCCCCAGCATTTT
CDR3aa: CASSNDRVSRQPQHF

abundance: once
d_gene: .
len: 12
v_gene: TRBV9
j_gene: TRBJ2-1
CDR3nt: TGTGCCAGCAGCGTAGAGCGCAATGAGCAGTTCTTC
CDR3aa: CASSVERNEQFF

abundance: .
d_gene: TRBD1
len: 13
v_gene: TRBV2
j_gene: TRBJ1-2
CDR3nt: TGTGCCAGCAATGAACAGGGGCTAGGTGGCTACACCTTC
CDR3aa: CASNEQGLGGYTF

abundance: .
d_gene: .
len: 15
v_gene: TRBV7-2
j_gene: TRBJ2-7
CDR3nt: TGTGCCAGCAGCTTAAAGGCAGGGCTAACCTACGAGCAGTACTTC
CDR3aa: CASSLKAGLTYEQYF

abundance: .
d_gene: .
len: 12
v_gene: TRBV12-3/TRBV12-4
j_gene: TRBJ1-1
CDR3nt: TGTGCCAGCAGCTACAGGGCATCTGAAGCTTTCTTT
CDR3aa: CASSYRASEAFF

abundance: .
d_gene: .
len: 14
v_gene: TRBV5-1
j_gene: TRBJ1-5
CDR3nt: TGCGCCAGCAGCTTGTCGGCAGGGGACCAGCCCCAGCATTTT
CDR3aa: CASSLSAGDQPQHF

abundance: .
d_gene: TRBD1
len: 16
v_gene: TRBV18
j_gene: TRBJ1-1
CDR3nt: TGTGCCAGCTCAGCAAAGACAGGGGCGACGAACACTGAAGCTTTCTTT
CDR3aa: CASSAKTGATNTEAFF

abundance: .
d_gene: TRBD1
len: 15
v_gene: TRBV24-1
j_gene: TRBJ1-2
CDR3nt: TGTGCCACCAGTGACACTACTGGGACAGGGACCGGCTACACCTTC
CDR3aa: CATSDTTGTGTGYTF

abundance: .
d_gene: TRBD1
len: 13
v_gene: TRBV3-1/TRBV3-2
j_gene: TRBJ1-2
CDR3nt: TGTGCCAGCAGCTCCCGGGACAGTTATGGCTACACCTTC
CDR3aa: CASSSRDSYGYTF

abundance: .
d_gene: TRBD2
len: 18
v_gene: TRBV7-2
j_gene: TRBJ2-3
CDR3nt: TGTGCCAGCAGCTCCTCACTCGTTAGCGGGGGGGCCACAGATACGCAGTATTTT
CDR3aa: CASSSSLVSGGATDTQYF

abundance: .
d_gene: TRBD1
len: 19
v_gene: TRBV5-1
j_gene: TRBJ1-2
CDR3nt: TGCGCCAGCAGCTTGTTTAGTGCCGGACAGGGTCGTCGGGACTATGGCTACACCTTC
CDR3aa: CASSLFSAGQGRRDYGYTF

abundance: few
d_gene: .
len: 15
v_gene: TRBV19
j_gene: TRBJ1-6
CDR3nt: TGTGCCAGTACTAGGACAGCGAAGTATAATTCACCCCTCCACTTT
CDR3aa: CASTRTAKYNSPLHF